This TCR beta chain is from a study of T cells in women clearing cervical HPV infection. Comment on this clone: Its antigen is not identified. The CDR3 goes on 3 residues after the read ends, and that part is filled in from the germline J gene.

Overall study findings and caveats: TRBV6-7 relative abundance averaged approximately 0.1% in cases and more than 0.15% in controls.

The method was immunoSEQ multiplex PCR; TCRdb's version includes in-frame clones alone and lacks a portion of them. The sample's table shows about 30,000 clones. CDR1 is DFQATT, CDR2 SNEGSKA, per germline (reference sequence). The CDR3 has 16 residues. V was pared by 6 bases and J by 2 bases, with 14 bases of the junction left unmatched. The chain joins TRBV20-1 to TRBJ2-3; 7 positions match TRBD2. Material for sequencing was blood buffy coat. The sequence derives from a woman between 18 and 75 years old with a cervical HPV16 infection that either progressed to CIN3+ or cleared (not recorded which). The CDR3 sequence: CSAPKSSGGFTDTQYF. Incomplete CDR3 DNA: TGCAGTGCGCCGAAGTCGTCGGGGGGTTTCACAGATACG.